The source of this T cell receptor (beta chain) is a study of blood T cell repertoires in COVID-19. The overall study: The United States, Italy and Spain were the sources of the acute and convalescent COVID-19 samples. PBMCs, B-cell-depleted T cells, or T cells provided the cDNA or gDNA that made up the material.

As processed by the authors: Reference gene primer amplification gave estimated nucleated cell counts. Clones were sequenced by immunoSEQ multiplex PCR, and TCRdb holds only the in-frame ones, with some missing. V and J calls and clone size are those listed in that table; D and trimming were worked out from the DNA. Among about 130,000 clones listed, around three quarters were seen once. V was clipped by 3 bases and J by 2 bases; unmatched bases: 7. The CDR3 spans 16 residues. CDR1 and CDR2 from the germline V gene are SEHNR and FQNEAQ (reference sequence). The sequencing input was peripheral blood. V and J are TRBV7-9 and TRBJ2-7; 10 bases line up with TRBD1. The sequence derives from a human donor in a cohort sampled during active COVID-19. In nucleotides, the CDR3 is TGTGCCAGCAGCTTCATGTCCGGGACAGGGGCCTACGAGCAGTACTTC. Amino acid sequence: CASSFMSGTGAYEQYF.